Below, 16 T cell receptor beta chains from the same sample are listed, as sequenced in a study of T cell responses to AZD1222 COVID-19 vaccine. Clones were read by immunoSEQ multiplex PCR, and TCRdb kept only the in-frame ones, dropping some. The sample lists some 150,000 clones; 82% were seen once. The sequenced sample was peripheral blood, obtained on day 0 of MenACWY control vaccination. The receptors were gathered from an adult in good health.

CDR3 protein: CASSPVKGASNQPQHF. The DNA of the CDR3 is TGTGCCAGCAGCCCCGTGAAGGGGGCCAGCAATCAGCCCCAGCATTTT. The chain uses TRBV16 and TRBJ1-5, with 7 bases fitting TRBD1. CDR1 is KGHSY, CDR2 FQNENV, per germline. Trimming took 4 bases from V and 1 from J; bases not matched to a gene: 7. The CDR3 spans 16 residues.

The gene calls are TRBV7-9 and TRBJ1-1; D ambiguous. The CDR3 extends over 13 amino acids. Trimming removed 5 bases at V and 0 bases at J, with 7 bases between. CDR1 is SEHNR, CDR2 FQNEAQ, per germline (reference sequence). CDR3 protein: CASSRLMNTEAFF. For the CDR3, the DNA is TGTGCCAGCAGCCGACTAATGAACACTGAAGCTTTCTTT.

CDR3 sequence reads: CASGNRVRNTEAFF. The CDR3 DNA reads TGTGCCAGCGGGAACAGGGTGAGGAACACTGAAGCTTTCTTT. The V call is TRBV19, the J call TRBJ1-1; tentatively, D is TRBD1 (6 bases). The CDR3 consists of 14 residues. V was trimmed by 9 bases and J by 1 base, leaving 15 bases between them. The germline V gene has CDR1 LNHDA and CDR2 SQIVND (reference sequence). Combining the CDR3 with reference TRBV19 and TRBJ1-1 gives the whole variable domain DGGITQSPKYLFRKEGQNVTLSCEQNLNHDAMYWYRQDPGQGLRLIYYSQIVNDFQKGDIAEGYSVSREKKESFPLTVTSAQKNPTAFYLCASGNRVRNTEAFFGQGTRLTVV.

This chain joins TRBV28 and TRBJ1-1; D is uncertain. V was shortened by 6 bases and J by 1 base, with 9 bases between the two germline ends. CDR3 length: 13 residues. Looked up from germline, CDR1 is MDHEN and CDR2 is SYDVKM. CDR3 DNA sequence: TGTGCCAGCAGACGATTTTGGAACACTGAAGCTTTCTTT. This translates into CASRRFWNTEAFF.

The chain has TRBV27 and TRBJ1-1; TRBD1 matches at 10 bases. Germline assignment: CDR1 MNHEY and CDR2 SMNVEV (reference sequence). V was clipped by 4 bases and J by 0 bases; unmatched bases: 5. The CDR3 is made up of 16 amino acids. The CDR3: CASSSDRGRVNTEAFF. The CDR3 coding sequence is TGTGCCAGCAGTTCCGACAGGGGGCGGGTGAACACTGAAGCTTTCTTT.

In this sample, this clone turned up a few times. The chain employs TRBV5-4 and TRBJ1-4; 8 nucleotides match TRBD1. The CDR3 is 16 amino acids. J was trimmed by 4 bases and V by 2 bases; bases with no gene match: 7. Germline V CDR1 and CDR2: SGHNT, YYREEE (reference sequence). The CDR3 coding sequence is TGTGCCAGCAGCTTTCGCCAGGGGGCCCGTAATGAAAAACTGTTTTTT. It yields the protein CASSFRQGARNEKLFF.

V gene TRBV2 combines with J gene TRBJ2-7; D may be TRBD1 or TRBD2 (5 bases each). The CDR3 is 13 residues long. V shed 5 bases and J shed 1 base, with 9 bases lying between them. Germline CDR1 and CDR2: SNHLY and FYNNEI. The CDR3 DNA reads as TGTGCCAGCAGTCGGGACGGGTCCTACGAGCAGTACTTC. This translates into CASSRDGSYEQYF.

The chain joins TRBV11-1 to TRBJ2-7, with 8 bases lining up with TRBD2. The ends lost 5 bases at V and 3 bases at J; junction bases unmatched: 3. CDR3 length: 13 amino acids. Germline lookup yields CDR1 SGHAT and CDR2 FQDESV (reference sequence). The CDR3 DNA reads as TGTGCCAGCAGCATCCGGGGGGGCTACGAGCAGTACGTC. This sequence encodes CASSIRGGYEQYV.

The chain carries TRBV4-1 and TRBJ2-1, with D possibly matching TRBD1 (6 bases). Per germline, CDR1 MGHRA and CDR2 YSYEKL. The germline V and J ends were trimmed by 4 bases and 3 bases, with 13 bases remaining between them. The CDR3 is 15 residues long. The CDR3 reads CASSRTGTNYNEQFF. In DNA form, the CDR3 reads TGCGCCAGCAGCCGAACCGGGACAAACTACAATGAGCAGTTCTTC.

Here the CDR3 DNA reads TGTGCCAGCAGCTTAGTATTGAGGGGCACTACCGGGGAGCTGTTTTTT. Its protein is CASSLVLRGTTGELFF. V and J are TRBV7-6 and TRBJ2-2, with D perhaps being TRBD1 or TRBD2 (5 bases each). Germline V gene sequence: CDR1 SGHVS, CDR2 FNYEAQ. The V end was cut by 1 base, the J end by 5 bases, with 14 bases between. This CDR3 has 16 residues.

This clone appeared a single time. J is TRBJ1-1 and V is TRBV15, with 7 nucleotides matching TRBD1. The CDR3 covers 14 residues. Germline V gene sequence: CDR1 LNHNV, CDR2 YYDKDF (reference sequence). Trimming cost V 5 bases and J 1 base; bases outside gene matches: 4. Here the CDR3 DNA reads TGTGCCACCAGCCCTCGGACAGGGAACACTGAAGCTTTCTTT. This gives the protein CATSPRTGNTEAFF.

The chain couples TRBV12-5 to TRBJ1-2; no reliable D call. Trimming cost V 1 base and J 4 bases, with 13 bases left between them. The CDR3 sequence is 15 residues long. CDR1 and CDR2 (germline): LGHNT, FRNRAP. CDR3 residues: CASGLGLMGFYGYTF. The CDR3 DNA follows: TGTGCTAGTGGTTTGGGGCTAATGGGCTTCTATGGCTACACCTTC.

The V gene is TRBV5-1, the J gene TRBJ2-7; no definite D call. V lost 0 bases, J lost 2 bases, and 12 bases lay in between. This CDR3 region has 15 residues. Germline CDR1 and CDR2: SGHRS and YFSETQ. This CDR3 is CASSLEVGSAYEQYV. The CDR3 DNA sequence: TGCGCCAGCAGCTTGGAGGTAGGGTCCGCCTACGAGCAGTACGTC.

The chain combines TRBV19 with TRBJ2-1; 7 positions agree with TRBD1. CDR1 is LNHDA and CDR2 is SQIVND in the germline V gene (reference sequence). The CDR3 is made up of 13 amino acids. Trimming cost V 8 bases and J 6 bases; bases outside gene matches: 7. The CDR3 sequence: CASWDSQSNEQFF. CDR3 sequence (DNA): TGTGCCAGTTGGGACAGTCAGTCCAATGAGCAGTTCTTC.

The chain couples TRBV9 to TRBJ1-2; a possible D gene is TRBD1 (5 bases). Germline-derived CDR1 and CDR2 are SGDLS and YYNGEE. The CDR3 is 14 residues long. The germline V and J ends were trimmed by 0 bases and 6 bases, with 12 bases remaining between them. The CDR3 protein is CASSVALQGNGYTF. CDR3 sequence (DNA): TGTGCCAGCAGCGTAGCTCTCCAGGGTAATGGCTACACCTTC.

The chain uses TRBV7-4 and TRBJ2-1; TRBD1 aligns across 9 bases. Unmatched junction bases numbered 10, after V lost 5 bases and J lost 8 bases. The CDR3 spans 15 residues. CDR1 is SGHVT, CDR2 SQSDAQ, per germline. DNA of the CDR3: TGTGCCAGCAGCCGGGACAGGGTTTGTTTGGATGAGCAGTTCTTC. This encodes CASSRDRVCLDEQFF.